Each of the 23 T cell receptor beta chains below was sequenced from the same sample in a study of Ad26.COV2.S vaccination and SARS-CoV-2 variants. The assay was immunoSEQ multiplex PCR, and TCRdb's table has in-frame clones only and misses some. The sample yields hundreds of thousands of clones, about 90% seen once. This sample's treatment: roughly 18 received Ad26.COV2.S at low or high dose, single or two shots; several received placebo; per-sample allocation not given. Collection of samples fell on day 63 after the first vaccine or placebo injection. The source was peripheral blood, collected in a trial of Ad26.COV2.S vaccine versus placebo. The receptors originated from a person aged 18-65 years who received the Ad26.COV2.S COVID-19 vaccine or a placebo.

The chain is built from TRBV14 and TRBJ1-1, with TRBD1 matching over 7 bases. The V segment lost 4 bases and the J segment 6 bases; nucleotides outside the gene matches: 14. From germline, CDR1 is SGHDN and CDR2 FVKESK. This CDR3 contains 16 residues. The CDR3 loop is CASSPMTGRWASEAFF. The CDR3 DNA reads as TGTGCCAGCAGCCCCATGACAGGGAGGTGGGCTTCTGAAGCTTTCTTT.

The J gene is TRBJ2-5, the V gene TRBV14, with unresolved D. Trimming shortened V by 1 base and J by 6 bases, and 9 bases separated the two germline ends. Germline V gene lookup returns CDR1 SGHDN and CDR2 FVKESK. The CDR3 contains 13 residues. The CDR3 coding sequence is TGTGCCAGCAGCCAAGGGGCGTGGAAGACCCAGTACTTC. It translates to CASSQGAWKTQYF.

This clone was recorded only once. This sequence joins TRBV3-1 (or the pseudogene TRBV3-2) and TRBJ2-7; 10 bases are a match to TRBD1. Germline values: CDR1 LGHDT, CDR2 YNNKEL (reference sequence). Germline trimming cut 0 bases from V and 4 bases from J; bases unmatched to any gene: 15. The CDR3 totals 19 residues. This chain's CDR3 is CASSQDRYRLGQGTYEQYF. The DNA for the CDR3 is TGTGCCAGCAGCCAAGATCGCTATCGCCTGGGACAGGGGACGTACGAGCAGTACTTC.

The J gene is TRBJ1-2, the V gene TRBV29-1; no reliable D call. CDR3 length: 14 amino acids. Trimming took off 0 bases at V and 4 bases at J, with 12 bases between the two ends. CDR1 SQVTM and CDR2 ANQGSEA come from the germline V gene. CDR3: CSVEDQTIVYGYTF. The CDR3 DNA follows: TGCAGCGTTGAAGATCAAACTATAGTCTATGGCTACACCTTC.

The rearrangement links TRBV28 to TRBJ1-5; D remains ambiguous. With 4 bases removed from V and 5 bases from J, the gap between germline ends came to 9 bases. Germline CDR1 and CDR2: MDHEN and SYDVKM. This CDR3 contains 13 residues. This chain's CDR3 is CASSSPGYQPQHF. CDR3 nucleotides: TGTGCCAGCAGTTCCCCGGGATATCAGCCCCAGCATTTT.

The rearrangement joins TRBV9 to TRBJ2-3; D is unresolved. Germline V gives CDR1 SGDLS, CDR2 YYNGEE. V lost 0 bases and J lost 1, with 9 bases in between. The CDR3 contains 15 residues. The CDR3 region has the DNA TGTGCCAGCAGCGTAGGTGGACCTCGCACAGATACGCAGTATTTT. It translates to CASSVGGPRTDTQYF.

The CDR3 loop reads CASSRDVGVLEAFF. The CDR3 DNA sequence: TGTGCCAGCAGCCGGGATGTTGGGGTCCTTGAAGCTTTCTTT. The chain carries TRBV4-2 and TRBJ1-1; no clear D. The CDR3 totals 14 residues. Germline V gives CDR1 LGHNA, CDR2 YNFKEQ. V was pared by 4 bases and J by 7 bases, with 16 bases between.

Written as DNA, the CDR3 is TGCGCCAGCAGTGACCTAGCGGGGAGCTCCTACGAGCAGTACTTC. Its translation: CASSDLAGSSYEQYF. The chain combines TRBV10-1 with TRBJ2-7; the match to TRBD2 covers 9 bases. The J segment lost 0 bases and the V segment lost 3 bases, leaving 3 bases of the junction unmatched. CDR1 and CDR2 from the germline V gene are WNHNN and SYGVQD (reference sequence). The CDR3 runs to 15 residues.

This rearrangement joins TRBV7-2 to TRBJ2-1; maybe TRBD1 (5 bases). Between the trimmed V and J ends, which lost 5 bases and 8 bases, there was a span of 10 bases. Per the germline V gene, CDR1 is SGHTA and CDR2 is FQGNSA. There are 12 residues in the CDR3. The CDR3 DNA sequence: TGTGCCAGCAGCCCATTCAGGGATGAGCAGTTCTTC. Its protein is CASSPFRDEQFF.

The chain is built from TRBV5-1 and TRBJ2-7, with 8 nucleotides matching TRBD1. The CDR3 runs 14 residues. Trimming removed 6 bases from V and 4 bases from J; junction bases left unmatched: 9. Germline loops: CDR1 SGHRS, CDR2 YFSETQ. The CDR3 loop reads CASTTGTGEYEQYF. The CDR3 DNA reads as TGCGCCAGCACGACGGGGACAGGAGAATACGAGCAGTACTTC.

The rearrangement uses TRBV12-5 and TRBJ1-1, with a possible D match to TRBD1 (6 bases). The ends were cut back, 3 bases at V and 5 bases at J, with 13 bases in the middle. CDR3 length: 14 amino acids. From germline, CDR1 is LGHNT and CDR2 FRNRAP. The DNA of the CDR3 is TGTGCTAGTGGTTTAGTAGGGGGGGGTACTGAAGCTTTCTTT. It codes for CASGLVGGGTEAFF.

The rearrangement joins TRBV25-1 to TRBJ1-1; D is ambiguous. Germline values: CDR1 MGHDK, CDR2 SYGVNS. The V end lost 3 bases, the J end lost 4 bases, and 9 bases lay between the germline ends. This CDR3 contains 13 residues. CDR3 in DNA: TGTGCCAGCAGTGATTGGGCGTCCACTGAAGCTTTCTTT. Protein sequence: CASSDWASTEAFF.

This sequence joins TRBV7-6 and TRBJ2-5; D is unresolved. This CDR3 is 14 amino acids long. V was clipped by 2 bases and J by 5 bases, with 12 bases between them. Germline V gives CDR1 SGHVS, CDR2 FNYEAQ. CDR3 DNA sequence: TGTGCCAGCAGCTTAATGGCTCACGAGGAGACCCAGTACTTC. This encodes CASSLMAHEETQYF.

The chain combines TRBV27 with TRBJ2-5; TRBD2 aligns across 8 bases. Trimming cost V 6 bases and J 1 base; bases outside gene matches: 10. This CDR3 has 16 residues. The germline gives CDR1 MNHEY, CDR2 SMNVEV (reference sequence). CDR3 protein: CASSKAGGGIQETQYF. Here the CDR3 DNA reads TGTGCCAGCAGCAAAGCCGGCGGGGGGATCCAAGAGACCCAGTACTTC.

J is TRBJ2-3 and V is TRBV7-6, with TRBD2 matching 12 bases. After removal of 5 bases from V and 5 bases from J, the junction contained 8 bases not matched to a gene. The CDR3 totals 16 residues. Germline V lookup: CDR1 SGHVS, CDR2 FNYEAQ. The CDR3 nucleotides are TGTGCCAGCAGCGCTACTAGCGGGGGGTATGGAGATACGCAGTATTTT. Translation gives CASSATSGGYGDTQYF.

The V gene is TRBV29-1, the J gene TRBJ1-2; 10 positions agree with TRBD1. With 4 bases clipped from V and 7 bases from J, the junction kept 3 bases outside the gene matches. The V gene's germline CDR1 is SQVTM and CDR2 ANQGSEA. The CDR3 contains 12 residues. CDR3 nucleotides: TGCAGCGTTGCCGGACAGGGGGTTGGCTACACCTTC. This codes for CSVAGQGVGYTF.

The CDR3 sequence is CASRQGNYGYTF. CDR3 nucleotide sequence: TGTGCCAGCCGTCAGGGGAACTATGGCTACACCTTC. V is TRBV6-5 and J is TRBJ1-2; D perhaps matches TRBD1 (6 bases). CDR1 and CDR2 (germline): MNHEY, SVGAGI. The CDR3 covers 12 residues. V gave up 8 bases and J gave up 2 bases, with 9 bases separating them.

This chain joins TRBV9 and TRBJ1-2, with D uncertain. Germline values: CDR1 SGDLS, CDR2 YYNGEE. Deletions cut 3 bases from V and 5 bases from J, with 23 bases between. The CDR3 is 17 amino acids. Here the CDR3 reads CASSAKPLSGSLYGYTF. CDR3 nucleotides: TGTGCCAGCAGCGCCAAACCGCTTTCGGGATCGTTATATGGCTACACCTTC.

The chain has TRBV27 and TRBJ2-3; 9 bases are shared with TRBD2. Trimming took 3 bases from V and 7 from J; bases not matched to a gene: 5. Per germline, CDR1 MNHEY and CDR2 SMNVEV (reference sequence). The CDR3 totals 14 residues. CDR3 region: CASSLKLAGNTQYF. As DNA, the CDR3 is TGTGCCAGCAGTTTGAAACTAGCGGGCAATACGCAGTATTTT.

This rearrangement joins TRBV7-3 to TRBJ2-2, with D unresolved. The germline V and J ends were trimmed by 3 bases and 3 bases, with 8 bases remaining between them. The CDR3 has 14 amino acids. Germline V gene data show CDR1 as SGHTA and CDR2 as FQGTGA. The CDR3 region is CASSLVFDTGELFF. The CDR3 nucleotides read TGTGCCAGCAGCTTGGTATTTGACACCGGGGAGCTGTTTTTT.

The V and J genes are TRBV7-9 and TRBJ1-1; D gene ambiguous. This CDR3 has 12 amino acids. The germline V gene encodes CDR1 SEHNR and CDR2 FQNEAQ (reference sequence). V gave up 3 bases and J gave up 2 bases, with 4 bases separating them. Written as DNA, the CDR3 is TGTGCCAGCAGCTTTGGAAACACTGAAGCTTTCTTT. It specifies CASSFGNTEAFF.

The chain is built from TRBV7-2 and TRBJ1-1, with 8 bases that match TRBD1. This CDR3 is 15 amino acids long. The germline V gene encodes CDR1 SGHTA and CDR2 FQGNSA. J was trimmed by 6 bases and V by 5 bases; bases with no gene match: 11. CDR3 bases: TGTGCCAGCAGCAAGCAGGGGGCGCAAGACGCTGAAGCTTTCTTT. The encoded protein is CASSKQGAQDAEAFF.

The genes are TRBV6-2 or TRBV6-3 and TRBJ1-4; no reliable D call. The germline gives CDR1 MNHEY, CDR2 SVGEGT. V dropped 6 bases and J dropped 5 bases, with 10 bases sitting between them. CDR3 length: 13 amino acids. The CDR3 region has the DNA TGTGCCAGCAGCCAAAATTTCAATGAAAAACTGTTTTTT. As protein: CASSQNFNEKLFF.